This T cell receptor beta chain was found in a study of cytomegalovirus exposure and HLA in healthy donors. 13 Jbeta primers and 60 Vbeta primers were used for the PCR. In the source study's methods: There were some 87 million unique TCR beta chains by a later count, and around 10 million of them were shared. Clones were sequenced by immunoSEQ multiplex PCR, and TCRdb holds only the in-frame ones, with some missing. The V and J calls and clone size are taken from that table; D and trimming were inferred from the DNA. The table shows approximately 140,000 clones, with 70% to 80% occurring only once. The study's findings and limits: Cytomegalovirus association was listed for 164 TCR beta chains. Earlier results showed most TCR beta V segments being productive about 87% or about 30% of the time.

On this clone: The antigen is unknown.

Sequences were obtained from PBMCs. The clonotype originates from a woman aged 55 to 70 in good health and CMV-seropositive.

In DNA form, the CDR3 reads TGCGCCACCTCACGACTAACGAACACTGAAGCTTTCTTT. Translation: CATSRLTNTEAFF. The chain links TRBV5-1 to TRBJ1-1; D unclear. This CDR3 has 13 amino acids. The germline CDR1 and CDR2 sequences are SGHRS and YFSETQ. V was cut by 9 bases and J by 1 base, with 13 bases left in between.